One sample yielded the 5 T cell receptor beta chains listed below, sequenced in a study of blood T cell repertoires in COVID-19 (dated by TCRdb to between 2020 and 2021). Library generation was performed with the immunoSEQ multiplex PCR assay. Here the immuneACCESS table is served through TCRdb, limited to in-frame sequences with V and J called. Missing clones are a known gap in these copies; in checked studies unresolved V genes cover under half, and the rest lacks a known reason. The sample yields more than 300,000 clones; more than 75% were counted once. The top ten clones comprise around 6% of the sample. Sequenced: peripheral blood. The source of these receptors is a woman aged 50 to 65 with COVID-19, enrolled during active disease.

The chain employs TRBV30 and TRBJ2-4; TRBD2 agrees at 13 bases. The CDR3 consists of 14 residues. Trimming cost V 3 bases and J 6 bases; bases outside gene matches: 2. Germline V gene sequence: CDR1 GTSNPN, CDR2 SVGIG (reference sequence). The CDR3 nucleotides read TGTGCCTGGAGCGGACTAGCGGGAGCAAACATTCAGTACTTC. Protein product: CAWSGLAGANIQYF.

The CDR3 here is CASSYSFSGRVYEQYF. As DNA, the CDR3 is TGTGCCAGCAGTTACTCATTTAGCGGGAGAGTCTACGAGCAGTACTTC. The chain joins TRBV6-6 to TRBJ2-7; 9 nucleotides align to TRBD2. CDR3 length: 16 residues. Germline V gene lookup returns CDR1 MNHNY and CDR2 SVGAGI (reference sequence). Trimming at V came to 0 bases and at J to 3 bases, leaving 6 bases not matched to a gene.

CDR3 nucleotides: TGTGCCAGCAGCCCTGGACGGGACTACGAGCAGTACTTC. It codes for CASSPGRDYEQYF. The chain links TRBV5-4 to TRBJ2-7; possibly TRBD2 for D (5 bases). The V and J ends lost 4 bases and 3 bases respectively, with 11 bases between them. Germline CDR1 and CDR2: SGHNT and YYREEE (reference sequence). This CDR3 has 13 amino acids. The full variable domain, completed using reference TRBV5-4 and TRBJ2-7, is ETGVTQSPTHLIKTRGQQVTLRCSSQSGHNTVSWYQQALGQGPQFIFQYYREEENGRGNFPPRFSGLQFPNYSSELNVNALELDDSALYLCASSPGRDYEQYFGPGTRLTVT.

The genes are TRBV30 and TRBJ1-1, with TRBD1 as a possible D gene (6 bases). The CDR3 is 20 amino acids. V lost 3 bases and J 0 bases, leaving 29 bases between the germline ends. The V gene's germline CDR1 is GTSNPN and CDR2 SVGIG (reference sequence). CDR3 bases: TGTGCCTGGAGGAGGGGGGGTCCATCAGGGCTTGGGGTAATGAACACTGAAGCTTTCTTT. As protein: CAWRRGGPSGLGVMNTEAFF.

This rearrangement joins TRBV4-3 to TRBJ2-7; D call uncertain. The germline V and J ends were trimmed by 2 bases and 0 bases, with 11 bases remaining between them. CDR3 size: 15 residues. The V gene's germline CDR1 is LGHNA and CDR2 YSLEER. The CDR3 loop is CASSQFQVSSYEQYF. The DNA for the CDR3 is TGCGCCAGCAGCCAATTCCAGGTCAGCTCCTACGAGCAGTACTTC.